One and the same sample provided the 21 T cell receptor beta chains below, sequenced in a study of T cell changes during pregnancy in multiple sclerosis. Method: immunoSEQ multiplex PCR; TCRdb's copy keeps in-frame clones and lacks some. The data hold just under 60,000 clones, with nearly 95% observed a single time. The sequenced sample was peripheral blood, obtained in the first trimester of pregnancy. The receptors were sampled from a female donor with multiple sclerosis, enrolled in a pregnancy study.

This rearrangement joins TRBV12-5 to TRBJ1-2; the D gene is possibly TRBD1 (5 bases). The CDR3 has 13 amino acids. CDR1 is LGHNT and CDR2 is FRNRAP in the germline V gene. V lost 6 bases to trimming and J lost 4 bases, with 12 bases between them. CDR3 sequence: CASGLGAFYGYTF. The DNA for the CDR3 is TGTGCTAGTGGATTAGGGGCTTTCTATGGCTACACCTTC.

The chain couples TRBV5-5 to TRBJ2-2; 7 nucleotides agree with TRBD2. The V gene's germline CDR1 is SGHKS and CDR2 YYEKEE (reference sequence). The CDR3 length is 16 residues. V dropped 4 bases and J dropped 4; count of bases not matched to a gene: 10. CDR3 protein: CASSGWRESTTGELFF. CDR3 in DNA: TGTGCCAGCAGCGGCTGGCGGGAGTCGACCACCGGGGAGCTGTTTTTT.

This rearrangement joins TRBV7-3 to TRBJ1-1, with a tentative D call TRBD1 (5 bases). Looked up from germline, CDR1 is SGHTA and CDR2 is FQGTGA. Between the trimmed V and J ends, which lost 6 bases and 0 bases, there was a span of 11 bases. This CDR3 spans 14 amino acids. CDR3 sequence: CASRGLGMNTEAFF. Written as DNA, the CDR3 is TGTGCCAGCAGGGGACTCGGGATGAACACTGAAGCTTTCTTT.

V gene TRBV7-2 combines with J gene TRBJ2-1; possibly TRBD2 for D (5 bases). Germline loops: CDR1 SGHTA, CDR2 FQGNSA. This CDR3 has 16 amino acids. V lost 5 bases and J 1 base, leaving 15 bases between the germline ends. The DNA for the CDR3 is TGTGCCAGCAGCCCCGGACTCATAAGTTCCTACAATGAGCAGTTCTTC. Its protein is CASSPGLISSYNEQFF.

The chain is built from TRBV7-3 and TRBJ1-1; D is unresolved. CDR1 and CDR2 (germline): SGHTA, FQGTGA. V was shortened by 6 bases and J by 4 bases, with 15 bases between the two germline ends. The CDR3 covers 14 residues. CDR3 DNA: TGTGCCAGCAGACAAACACCCACGGGCACTGAAGCTTTCTTT. Residues: CASRQTPTGTEAFF. The full variable domain, in which reference TRBV7-3 and TRBJ1-1 provide the parts outside the CDR3, is GAGVSQTPSNKVTEKGKYVELRCDPISGHTALYWYRQSLGQGPEFLIYFQGTGAADDSGLPNDRFFAVRPEGSVSTLKIQRTERGDSAVYLCASRQTPTGTEAFFGQGTRLTVV.

Note on this clone: The junction shows a germline mismatch at one end, possibly a read error. V usage is TRBV6-5 and J usage is TRBJ2-7; D perhaps matches TRBD1 (5 bases). This CDR3 contains 16 residues. Germline V gene data show CDR1 as MNHEY and CDR2 as SVGAGI. The CDR3 spells CASSYSFQGRAYEQYF. CDR3 DNA sequence: TGTGCCAGCAGCTACTCGTTTCAGGGTCGGGCCTACGAGCAGTACTTC.

The rearrangement links TRBV7-9 to TRBJ2-2; 7 positions agree with TRBD1. V was pared by 2 bases and J by 2 bases, with 8 bases of the junction left unmatched. CDR3 length: 17 amino acids. Germline V gene data show CDR1 as SEHNR and CDR2 as FQNEAQ (reference sequence). The chain's CDR3 is CASSLLGTATNTGELFF. CDR3 sequence (DNA): TGTGCCAGCAGCTTATTGGGGACAGCGACTAACACCGGGGAGCTGTTTTTT.

The chain employs TRBV7-3 and TRBJ2-5, with D unresolved. Trimming removed 1 base at V and 3 bases at J, with 6 bases between. The CDR3 contains 13 residues. The germline V gene has CDR1 SGHTA and CDR2 FQGTGA. In DNA, the CDR3 is TGTGCCAGCAGCTTAAGGGCAGAAGAGACCCAGTACTTC. Its translation is CASSLRAEETQYF. Using reference TRBV7-3 and TRBJ2-5 for the parts outside the CDR3, the full variable domain is GAGVSQTPSNKVTEKGKYVELRCDPISGHTALYWYRQSLGQGPEFLIYFQGTGAADDSGLPNDRFFAVRPEGSVSTLKIQRTERGDSAVYLCASSLRAEETQYFGPGTRLLVL.

This chain uses TRBV29-1 with TRBJ1-1; weak D call: TRBD1 (5 bases). The CDR3 covers 12 residues. Germline CDR1 and CDR2: SQVTM and ANQGSEA. Trimming took 7 bases from V and 3 from J, leaving 12 bases between them. Written as DNA, the CDR3 is TGCAGCGCCGCCGGGGGATACACTGAAGCTTTCTTT. Its translation is CSAAGGYTEAFF.

V and J are TRBV5-4 and TRBJ2-1; weak D call: TRBD2 (7 bases). V dropped 4 bases and J dropped 3 bases, with 17 bases sitting between them. Germline V gives CDR1 SGHNT, CDR2 YYREEE (reference sequence). The CDR3 totals 16 residues. The CDR3 bases are TGTGCCAGCAGCACCCTGGATAGGGGGGGCTACAATGAGCAGTTCTTC. It encodes CASSTLDRGGYNEQFF.

V usage is TRBV18 and J usage is TRBJ1-4; possible D gene TRBD1, 5 bases. The CDR3 spans 14 residues. Trimming pared 1 base from V and 7 bases from J, leaving 10 bases between. CDR1 KGHSH and CDR2 LQKENI come from the germline V gene. The CDR3 loop is CASSPQGKAEKLFF. The CDR3 DNA is TGTGCCAGCTCACCACAGGGGAAAGCTGAAAAACTGTTTTTT.

The chain employs TRBV7-8 and TRBJ1-4; 7 positions agree with TRBD1. The junction had 8 bases not matched to a gene; V was cut back by 2 bases and J by 2 bases. CDR1 and CDR2 from the germline V gene are SGHVS and FQNEAQ. The CDR3 runs 17 residues. The CDR3 bases are TGTGCCAGCAGCTTACAACAGGGGATGACTACTAATGAAAAACTGTTTTTT. Its translation is CASSLQQGMTTNEKLFF.

The chain links TRBV7-7 to TRBJ1-1; tentative D call: TRBD1 (6 bases). V was cut by 5 bases and J by 4 bases, with 14 bases left in between. The CDR3 is 14 residues long. CDR1 and CDR2 (germline): SSHAT, FNYEAQ (reference sequence). The CDR3 region is CASSPGGSSTEAFF. The CDR3 DNA is TGTGCCAGCAGCCCGGGGGGCAGTAGCACTGAAGCTTTCTTT.

The rearrangement uses TRBV7-8 and TRBJ1-1; 7 nucleotides align to TRBD1. The V segment lost 4 bases and the J segment 1 base; nucleotides outside the gene matches: 0. This CDR3 is 13 amino acids long. The germline CDR1 and CDR2 sequences are SGHVS and FQNEAQ. CDR3 coding DNA: TGTGCCAGCAGCTGGGACAGGAACACTGAAGCTTTCTTT. This sequence encodes CASSWDRNTEAFF.

J is TRBJ2-3 and V is TRBV7-6; TRBD1 agrees at 7 bases. The CDR3 totals 13 residues. The trim removed 3 bases at V and 6 bases at J, leaving 3 bases unmatched. CDR1 SGHVS and CDR2 FNYEAQ come from the germline V gene. This CDR3 reads CASSFDREDTQYF. Written as DNA, the CDR3 is TGTGCCAGCAGCTTCGACAGGGAGGATACGCAGTATTTT.

This clone turned up a few times. The chain recombines TRBV7-9 with TRBJ1-6; no firm D call. Trimming took 6 bases from V and 9 from J, leaving 12 bases between them. The CDR3 loop spans 13 amino acids. Germline CDR1 reads SEHNR; CDR2 reads FQNEAQ (reference sequence). CDR3 sequence: CASSLRETSPLHF. The DNA for the CDR3 is TGTGCCAGCAGTCTACGGGAGACTTCACCCCTCCACTTT.

The chain is built from TRBV19 and TRBJ2-6, with D perhaps TRBD1 (5 bases). CDR3 length: 16 amino acids. Trimming stripped 5 bases from V and 4 bases from J, with 15 bases between. Germline V gene lookup returns CDR1 LNHDA and CDR2 SQIVND (reference sequence). The CDR3 DNA is TGTGCCAGTAGTGTAAAGGGGTTGGGAGGGGCCAACGTCCTGACTTTC. This translates into CASSVKGLGGANVLTF.

The chain employs TRBV2 and TRBJ1-1; D is unclear. The CDR3 is made up of 12 amino acids. CDR1 and CDR2 (germline): SNHLY, FYNNEI. Trimming took off 6 bases at V and 2 bases at J, with 7 bases between the two ends. The CDR3 bases are TGTGCCAGCAGGGAGATTAACACTGAAGCTTTCTTT. It translates to CASREINTEAFF.

This chain uses TRBV13 with TRBJ2-7; D ambiguous. Between the trimmed V and J ends, which lost 0 bases and 2 bases, there was a span of 5 bases. The CDR3 covers 13 residues. CDR1 and CDR2 (germline): PRHDT, FYEKMQ (reference sequence). CDR3: CASSLGQTYEQYF. The CDR3 region has the DNA TGTGCCAGCAGCTTAGGCCAGACCTACGAGCAGTACTTC.

The gene calls are TRBV5-4 and TRBJ2-3; TRBD2 matches 7 bases. Germline V lookup: CDR1 SGHNT, CDR2 YYREEE (reference sequence). This CDR3 region has 16 residues. V lost 6 bases and J lost 5; bases outside the gene matches: 15. In nucleotides, the CDR3 is TGTGCCAGCAACGAACCCGGGACTACGACGAGAGATACGCAGTATTTT. This codes for CASNEPGTTTRDTQYF. Combining the CDR3 with reference TRBV5-4 and TRBJ2-3 gives the whole variable domain ETGVTQSPTHLIKTRGQQVTLRCSSQSGHNTVSWYQQALGQGPQFIFQYYREEENGRGNFPPRFSGLQFPNYSSELNVNALELDDSALYLCASNEPGTTTRDTQYFGPGTRLTVL.

This clone was picked up a small number of times. The chain uses TRBV18 and TRBJ2-2; tentatively, D is TRBD1 (5 bases). The V gene's germline CDR1 is KGHSH and CDR2 LQKENI. Deletions cut 3 bases from V and 1 base from J, with 6 bases between. The CDR3 covers 14 residues. CDR3 amino acids: CASSPGQNTGELFF. In DNA, the CDR3 is TGTGCCAGCTCACCTGGACAGAACACCGGGGAGCTGTTTTTT.